The clone carrying this T cell receptor beta chain was counted many times. Its antigen is not identified. The source of the sample is a study of T cell repertoires in cytomegalovirus infection. Study context: Through public TCR beta signatures, both CMV infection and matching HLA type were indicated.

In TCRdb, the reads were re-called with MiXCR into one record per CDR3 protein. The data hold roughly 320,000 distinct CDR3 sequences, with 8% to 10% observed a single time. Germline trimming cut 0 bases from V and 8 bases from J; bases unmatched to any gene: 6. This CDR3 spans 14 amino acids. Germline V gene data show CDR1 as MNHEY and CDR2 as SVGEGT. Study-wide results and caveats: Frequencies of public TCR beta families were cumulated, and this identified carriers of CMV plus the relevant HLA. The ex vivo response was dominated by HLA-C-restricted CMV-specific TCR beta clonotypes.

Sequenced: PBMCs. V is TRBV6-2 or TRBV6-3 and J is TRBJ1-1, with 7 bases that match TRBD1. This clonotype was obtained from a human donor in good health (CMV status not recorded). Some clones in this sample may be carry-over from other donors' samples. The CDR3 loop reads CASSYSVGTAEAFF. The CDR3 DNA sequence: TGTGCCAGCAGTTACTCGGTCGGGACAGCGGAAGCTTTCTTT.